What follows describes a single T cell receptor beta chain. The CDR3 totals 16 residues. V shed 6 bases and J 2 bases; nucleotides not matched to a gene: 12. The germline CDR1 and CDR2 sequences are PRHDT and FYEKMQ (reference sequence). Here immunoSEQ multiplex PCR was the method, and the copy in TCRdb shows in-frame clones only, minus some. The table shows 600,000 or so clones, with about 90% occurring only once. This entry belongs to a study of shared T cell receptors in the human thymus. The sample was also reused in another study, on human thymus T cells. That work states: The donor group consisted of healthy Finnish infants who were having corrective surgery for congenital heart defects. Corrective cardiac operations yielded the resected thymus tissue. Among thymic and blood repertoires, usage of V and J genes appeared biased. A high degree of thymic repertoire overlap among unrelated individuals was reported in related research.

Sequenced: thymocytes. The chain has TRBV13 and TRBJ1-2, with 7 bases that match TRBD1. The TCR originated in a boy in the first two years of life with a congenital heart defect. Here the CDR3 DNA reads TGTGCCAGCAGTGCAATCGACAGGGCAACGAACTATGGCTACACCTTC. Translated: CASSAIDRATNYGYTF.